This T cell receptor beta chain was retrieved from a study of metastatic and nonmetastatic thyroid tumors. Across the study: Across peripheral blood and tumor or nodule tissue samples taken from malignant and benign thyroid patients, the repertoires were compared with one another.

The CDR3 is 13 amino acids. Trimming cost V 2 bases and J 5 bases, with 9 bases left between them. The germline CDR1 and CDR2 sequences are DFQATT and SNEGSKA (reference sequence). All patients reached thyroid surgery having received no treatment beforehand. Per the original data handling: A papillary thyroid cancer distant-metastasis classifier was built from CDR3 differences across clinicopathological groups. TCRdb re-analyzed the PCR reads through MiXCR. The authors' filters were not applied to this entry. The sample has some 38,000 clones; roughly 12% are singletons. This clone was counted many times. Antigen: not known. General study findings and limits: Reports indicated that malignant thyroid tumors showed significantly higher TCR beta diversity than benign nodules did, in blood and tumor.

Sequencing was performed on blood. The chain uses TRBV20-1 and TRBJ1-4; D remains unclear. This clonotype was obtained from a female donor with papillary thyroid cancer or a benign thyroid nodule (not recorded which). Some clones in this sample may be carry-over from other donors' samples. This chain's CDR3 is CSARWGGNEKLFF. The CDR3 DNA is TGCAGTGCTAGATGGGGAGGGAATGAAAAACTGTTTTTT.